This T cell receptor beta chain is drawn from a study of shared clonotypes between healthy human individuals. This CDR3 is built from 16 residues. The V gene's germline CDR1 is SGDLS and CDR2 YYNGEE. Losses at the gene ends were 4 bases for V and 7 bases for J; bases not matched to a gene: 10. Over several immunoSEQ plates, each subset's genomic DNA was distributed in even portions. Profiling relied on immunoSEQ multiplex PCR, and the TCRdb table lists in-frame clones only, not all of them. The sample comprises some 1.5 million clones, roughly 96% of which are singletons, and approximately 1.1% rests with the top ten. Study-level points and caveats: Shared clonotypes across all four donors exceeded non-shared ones in generation probability. Sequencing of the sorted subsets was shown by rarefaction to be incomplete despite large depth.

Comments on this clone: Its specificity is not known.

Researchers partitioned CD4+ cells into CD45RA+ naive and CD45RA-negative memory subsets. This sequence originates from a man aged 30 to 45 in good health. Source material: naive CD4+ T cells sorted from blood. Subset in this sample: CD45RA+ positively selected. The rearrangement uses TRBV9 and TRBJ2-7; 14 positions match TRBD2. The CDR3 loop is CASSPRLAGGPREQYF. In DNA form, the CDR3 reads TGTGCCAGCAGCCCGCGACTAGCGGGAGGGCCTCGGGAGCAGTACTTC.